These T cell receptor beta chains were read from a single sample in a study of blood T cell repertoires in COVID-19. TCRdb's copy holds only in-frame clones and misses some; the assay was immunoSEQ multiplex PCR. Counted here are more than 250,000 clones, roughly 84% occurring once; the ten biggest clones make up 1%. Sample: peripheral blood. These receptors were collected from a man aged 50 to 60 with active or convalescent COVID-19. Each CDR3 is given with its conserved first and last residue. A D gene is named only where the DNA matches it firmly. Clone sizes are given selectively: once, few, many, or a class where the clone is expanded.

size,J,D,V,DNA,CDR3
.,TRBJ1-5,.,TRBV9,TGTGCCAGCAGCGTAGGGGAGGGAAAAAATCAGCCCCAGCATTTT,CASSVGEGKNQPQHF
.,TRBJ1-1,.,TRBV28,TGTGCCAGCACAAAACCGGACAGCATGAACACTGAAGCTTTCTTT,CASTKPDSMNTEAFF
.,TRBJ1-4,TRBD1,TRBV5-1,TGCGCCAGCAGCCCAACAGGGGTCACTAATGAAAAACTGTTTTTT,CASSPTGVTNEKLFF
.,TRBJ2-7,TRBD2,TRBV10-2,TGCGCCAGCAGTGACTACGGACTAGCGGACTCCTACGAGCAGTACTTC,CASSDYGLADSYEQYF
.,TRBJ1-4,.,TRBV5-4,TGTGCCAGCAGCTCCCGACAGTATAATGAAAAACTGTTTTTT,CASSSRQYNEKLFF
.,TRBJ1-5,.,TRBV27,TGTGCCAGCAGTTTACAGGGAACTCGGCAGCCCCAGCATTTT,CASSLQGTRQPQHF
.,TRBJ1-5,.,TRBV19,TGTGCCAGTAGCCCTGGGGCCGCTGGCAATCAGCCCCAGCATTTT,CASSPGAAGNQPQHF
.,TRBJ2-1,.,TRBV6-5,TGTGCCAGCAGTTACCGGGAATACAATGAGCAGTTCTTC,CASSYREYNEQFF
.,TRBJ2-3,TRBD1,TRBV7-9,TGTGCCAGCAGCTCGGGACAGGGGGGAGCAGATACGCAGTATTTT,CASSSGQGGADTQYF
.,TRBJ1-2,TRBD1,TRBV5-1,TGCGCCAGCAGCGCCCGGGACAGGGGTGGCTACACCTTC,CASSARDRGGYTF
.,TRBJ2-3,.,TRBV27,TGTGCCAGCAGTTTTGAAGTGGAGGGGCGGCAGTATTTT,CASSFEVEGRQYF
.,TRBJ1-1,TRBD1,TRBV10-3,TGTGCCATCAGTGAGGACAGGGGGACTGAAGCTTTCTTT,CAISEDRGTEAFF
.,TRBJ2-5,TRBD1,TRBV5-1,TGCGCCAGCAGCAAATTACAGGGGTACCAAGAGACCCAGTACTTC,CASSKLQGYQETQYF
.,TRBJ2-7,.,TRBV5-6,TGTGCCAGCAGCTTGGCCGGGACAAGAAGTTACGAGCAGTACTTC,CASSLAGTRSYEQYF
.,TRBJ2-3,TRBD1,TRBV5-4,TGTGCCAGCAGCCTCAGGGGGTATACGCAGTATTTT,CASSLRGYTQYF
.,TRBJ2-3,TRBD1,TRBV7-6,TGTGCCAGCAGCTTAGCCAGAGGGTCCAGGACAGGGGCTAGCACAGATACGCAGTATTTT,CASSLARGSRTGASTDTQYF
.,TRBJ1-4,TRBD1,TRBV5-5,TGTGCCAGCAGCTACGGGACAGGGGCAGCTAATGAAAAACTGTTTTTT,CASSYGTGAANEKLFF
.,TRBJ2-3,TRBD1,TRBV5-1,TGCGCCAGCAGCTTGCTGGGGACAGGCAGCGATACGCAGTATTTT,CASSLLGTGSDTQYF
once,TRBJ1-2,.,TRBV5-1,TGCGCCAGCAGCTTCGACAGTTCTAACTATGGCTACACCTTC,CASSFDSSNYGYTF
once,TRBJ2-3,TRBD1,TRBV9,TGTGCCAGCAGCCCCTCCGACAGGGGTATCACAGATACGCAGTATTTT,CASSPSDRGITDTQYF